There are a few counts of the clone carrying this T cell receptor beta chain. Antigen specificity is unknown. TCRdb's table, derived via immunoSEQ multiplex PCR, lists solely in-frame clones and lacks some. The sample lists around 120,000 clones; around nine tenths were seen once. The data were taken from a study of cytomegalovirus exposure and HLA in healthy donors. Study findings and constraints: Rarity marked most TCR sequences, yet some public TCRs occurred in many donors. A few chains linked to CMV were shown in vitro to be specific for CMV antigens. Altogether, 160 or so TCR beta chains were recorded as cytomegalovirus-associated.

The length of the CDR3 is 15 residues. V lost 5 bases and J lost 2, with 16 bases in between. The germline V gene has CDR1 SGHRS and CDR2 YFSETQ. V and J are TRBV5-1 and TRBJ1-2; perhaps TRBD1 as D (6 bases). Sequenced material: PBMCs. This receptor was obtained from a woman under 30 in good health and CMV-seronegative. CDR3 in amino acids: CASSLRGDTNYGYTF. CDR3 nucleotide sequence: TGCGCCAGCAGTCTGCGGGGGGACACCAACTATGGCTACACCTTC.